This TCR beta chain was captured in a study of T cells in Graves' hyperthyroidism and ophthalmopathy. Study-wide context: Upon initial diagnosis and before any treatment, peripheral blood was collected. Overall study findings and caveats: Researchers report that a 13 V-J model separated ophthalmopathy from stable hyperthyroidism. Blood also carried most thyroid clonotypes expanded above 0.001.

It was RNA transcripts that yielded the amplified TCR beta CDR3 regions. During a first-round RT-PCR of the TCR CDR3, the HTBI primer set was used. Each CDR3 protein is one row after TCRdb ran MiXCR on the multiplex PCR reads. The sample lists some 360,000 distinct CDR3 sequences, around 14% seen once, with approximately 10% in the top ten. Concerning this clonotype: Its antigen is as yet unknown.

V trimming: 1 base; J trimming: 5 bases; junction bases outside the gene matches: 7. Germline CDR1 reads SGHTA; CDR2 reads FQGNSA. This CDR3 has 17 amino acids. The chain employs TRBV7-2 and TRBJ2-1, with TRBD2 matching 11 bases. Sequenced material: blood. The clonotype was recovered from a woman aged 55 to 70 with Graves' hyperthyroidism. Here the CDR3 reads CASSLVIAGGPNNEQFF. In DNA form, the CDR3 reads TGTGCCAGCAGCTTAGTCATAGCGGGAGGGCCTAACAATGAGCAGTTCTTC.